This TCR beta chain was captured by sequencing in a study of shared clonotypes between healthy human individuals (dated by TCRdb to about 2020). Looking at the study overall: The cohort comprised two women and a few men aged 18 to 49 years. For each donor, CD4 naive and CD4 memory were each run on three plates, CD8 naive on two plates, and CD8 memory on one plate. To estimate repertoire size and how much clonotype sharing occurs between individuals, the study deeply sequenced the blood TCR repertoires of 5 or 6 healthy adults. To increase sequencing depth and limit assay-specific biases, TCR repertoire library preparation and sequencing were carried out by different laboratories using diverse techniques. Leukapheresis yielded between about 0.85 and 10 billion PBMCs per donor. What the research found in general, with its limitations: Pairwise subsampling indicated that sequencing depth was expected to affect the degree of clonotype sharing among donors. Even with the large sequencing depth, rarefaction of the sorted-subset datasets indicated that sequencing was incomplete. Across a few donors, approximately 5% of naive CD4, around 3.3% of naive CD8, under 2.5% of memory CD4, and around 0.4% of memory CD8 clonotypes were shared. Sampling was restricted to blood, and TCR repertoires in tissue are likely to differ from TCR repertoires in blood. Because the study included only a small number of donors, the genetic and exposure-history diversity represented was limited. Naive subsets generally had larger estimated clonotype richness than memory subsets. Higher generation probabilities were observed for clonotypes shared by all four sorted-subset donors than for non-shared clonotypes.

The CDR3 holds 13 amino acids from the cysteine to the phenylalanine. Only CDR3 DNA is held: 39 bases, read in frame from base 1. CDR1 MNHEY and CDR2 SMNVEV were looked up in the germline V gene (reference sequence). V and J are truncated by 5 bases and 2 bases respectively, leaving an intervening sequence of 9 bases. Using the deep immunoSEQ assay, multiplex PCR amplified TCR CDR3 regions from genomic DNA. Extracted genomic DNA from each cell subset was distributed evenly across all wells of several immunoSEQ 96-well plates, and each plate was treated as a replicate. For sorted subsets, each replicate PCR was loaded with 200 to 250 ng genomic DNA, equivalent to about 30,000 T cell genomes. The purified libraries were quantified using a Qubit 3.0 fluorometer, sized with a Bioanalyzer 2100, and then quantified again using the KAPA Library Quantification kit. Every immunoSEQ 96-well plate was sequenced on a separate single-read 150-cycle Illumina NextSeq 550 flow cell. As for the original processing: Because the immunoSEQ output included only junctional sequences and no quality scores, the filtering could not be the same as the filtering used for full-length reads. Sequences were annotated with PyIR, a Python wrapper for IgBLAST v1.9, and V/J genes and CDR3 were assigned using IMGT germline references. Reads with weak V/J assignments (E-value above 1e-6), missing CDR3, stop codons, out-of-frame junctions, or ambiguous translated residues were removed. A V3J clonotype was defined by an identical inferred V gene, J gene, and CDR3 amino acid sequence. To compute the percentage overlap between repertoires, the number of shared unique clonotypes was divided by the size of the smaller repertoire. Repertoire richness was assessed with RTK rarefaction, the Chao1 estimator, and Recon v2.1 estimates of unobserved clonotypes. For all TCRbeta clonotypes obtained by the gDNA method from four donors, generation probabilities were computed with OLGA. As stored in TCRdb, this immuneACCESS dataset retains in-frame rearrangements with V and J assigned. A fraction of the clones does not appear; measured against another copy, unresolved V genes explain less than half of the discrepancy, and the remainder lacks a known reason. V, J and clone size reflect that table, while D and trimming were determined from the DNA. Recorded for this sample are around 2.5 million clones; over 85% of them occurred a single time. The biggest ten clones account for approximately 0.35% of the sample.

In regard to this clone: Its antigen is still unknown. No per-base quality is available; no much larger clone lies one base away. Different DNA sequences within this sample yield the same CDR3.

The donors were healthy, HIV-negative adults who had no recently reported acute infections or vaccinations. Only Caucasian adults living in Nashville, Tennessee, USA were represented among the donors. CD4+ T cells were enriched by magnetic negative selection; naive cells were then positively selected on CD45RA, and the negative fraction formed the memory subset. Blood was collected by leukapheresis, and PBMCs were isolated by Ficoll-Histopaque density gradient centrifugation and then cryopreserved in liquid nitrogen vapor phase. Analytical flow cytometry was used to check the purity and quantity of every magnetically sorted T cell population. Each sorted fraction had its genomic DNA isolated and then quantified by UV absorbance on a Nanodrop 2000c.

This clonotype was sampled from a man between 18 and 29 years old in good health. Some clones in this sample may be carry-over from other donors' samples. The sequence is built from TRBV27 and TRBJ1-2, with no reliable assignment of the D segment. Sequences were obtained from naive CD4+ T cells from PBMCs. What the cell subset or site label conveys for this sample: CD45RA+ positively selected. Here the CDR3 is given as CASSRGGNYGYTF. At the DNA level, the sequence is TGTGCCAGCAGTCGAGGCGGGAACTATGGCTACACCTTC.